The 6 T cell receptor beta chains presented below share a single source sample, sequenced in a study of T cells in Graves' hyperthyroidism and ophthalmopathy. TCR beta CDR3 regions were amplified from RNA transcripts. HTBI primers were employed in a first-round RT-PCR of the TCR CDR3. TCRdb redid the calling of the multiplex PCR reads with MiXCR, one entry per CDR3 protein. The sample includes under 700,000 distinct CDR3 sequences, 16% of them seen just once. Input material: blood. The receptors stem from a woman between 18 and 29 years old with Graves' hyperthyroidism.

This clonotype was observed a few times. This chain connects TRBV10-3 to TRBJ2-1; weak D call: TRBD2 (5 bases). The CDR3 sequence is 17 residues long. Germline values: CDR1 ENHRY, CDR2 SYGVKD. The V end lost 3 bases, the J end lost 0 bases, and 15 bases lay between the germline ends. The CDR3, as DNA: TGTGCCATCAGTGAATTGGGCCACGGGGTCTCCTACAATGAGCAGTTCTTC. Translation: CAISELGHGVSYNEQFF.

This clonotype was counted between two and nine times. The V and J genes are TRBV3-1 and TRBJ2-5; D is undetermined. V lost 0 bases, J lost 2 bases, and 13 bases lay in between. Germline CDR1 and CDR2: LGHDT and YNNKEL (reference sequence). This CDR3 comprises 16 residues. CDR3 nucleotides: TGTGCCAGCAGCCAAGATAGACGGCCAGTTCAAGAGACCCAGTACTTC. Protein: CASSQDRRPVQETQYF.

This clonotype was seen more than once but under ten times. The chain recombines TRBV20-1 with TRBJ1-5, with a tentative D call TRBD1 (5 bases). V lost 0 bases and J lost 4, with 10 bases in between. From germline, CDR1 is DFQATT and CDR2 SNEGSKA (reference sequence). The CDR3 is 14 residues long. The CDR3 loop is CSARDLEGNQPQHF. The CDR3, as DNA: TGCAGTGCTAGAGATTTGGAGGGGAATCAGCCCCAGCATTTT.

A remark on this clonotype: The final CDR3 position lacks the conserved phenylalanine or tryptophan, pointing to a likely read error. The chain recombines TRBV20-1 with TRBJ2-3, with D maybe TRBD1 (6 bases). Germline-derived CDR1 and CDR2 are DFQATT and SNEGSKA (reference sequence). Trimming removed 6 bases at V and 3 bases at J, with 13 bases between. This CDR3 region has 13 residues. The CDR3 spells CSAMAGATDTQYC. The DNA of the CDR3 is TGCAGTGCGATGGCAGGGGCAACAGATACGCAGTATTGT.

This clonotype was found a few times. The chain combines TRBV5-8 with TRBJ2-2; TRBD2 agrees at 10 bases. The germline CDR1 and CDR2 sequences are SGHTS and YDEGEE. This CDR3 is 16 amino acids long. Trimming removed 3 bases from V and 3 bases from J; junction bases left unmatched: 5. The CDR3 sequence: CASSSIGTSDTGELFF. CDR3 DNA: TGTGCCAGCAGCTCCATTGGGACTAGCGACACCGGGGAGCTGTTTTTT.

For the CDR3, the DNA is TGTGCCAGCAGTTCACGGGACACCCCCCAATACAACTATGGCTACACCTTC. Its translation is CASSSRDTPQYNYGYTF. The chain uses TRBV12-3 or TRBV12-4 and TRBJ1-2; maybe TRBD1 (6 bases). This CDR3 region has 17 residues. The V end lost 4 bases, the J end lost 2 bases, and 20 bases lay between the germline ends.